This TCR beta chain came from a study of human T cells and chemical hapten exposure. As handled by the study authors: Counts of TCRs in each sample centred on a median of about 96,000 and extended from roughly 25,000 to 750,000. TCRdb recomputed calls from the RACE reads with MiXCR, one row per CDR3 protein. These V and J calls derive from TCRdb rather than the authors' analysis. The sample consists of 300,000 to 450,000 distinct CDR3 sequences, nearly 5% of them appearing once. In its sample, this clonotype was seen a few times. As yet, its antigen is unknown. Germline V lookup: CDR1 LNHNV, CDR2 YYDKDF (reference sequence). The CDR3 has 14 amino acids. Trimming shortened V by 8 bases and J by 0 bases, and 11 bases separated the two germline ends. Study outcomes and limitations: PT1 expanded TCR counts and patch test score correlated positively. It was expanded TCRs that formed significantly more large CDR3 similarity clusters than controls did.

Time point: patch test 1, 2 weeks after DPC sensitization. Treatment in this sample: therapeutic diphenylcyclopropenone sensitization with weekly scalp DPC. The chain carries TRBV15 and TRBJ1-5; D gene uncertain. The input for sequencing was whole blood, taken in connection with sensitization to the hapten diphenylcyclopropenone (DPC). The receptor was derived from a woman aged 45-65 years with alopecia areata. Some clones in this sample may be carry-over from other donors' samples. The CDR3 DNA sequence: TGTGCCACCCAAGGCCGGATTAGCAATCAGCCCCAGCATTTT. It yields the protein CATQGRISNQPQHF.